The entry below describes one T cell receptor beta chain. Its antigen is not identified. UMI-labeled 5' RACE TRB cDNA libraries were prepared from the cells. Using the 5' RACE reads, TCRdb records one entry per CDR3 protein without DNA. The listing contains 50,000 to 75,000 distinct CDR3 sequences. Every CD8+ subset sample held a few hundred thousand flow-sorted cells, done in triplicate. Naivety in CD8+ T cells corresponded to a CD45RO-CCR7+CD27+CD95- phenotype. The CDR3 has 15 residues. Looked up from germline, CDR1 is SNHLY and CDR2 is FYNNEI. These data originate in a study of CXCR3-negative and CXCR3-positive naive CD8 T cells. Findings and caveats of the study: Naive subsets expressed similar surface CD5; TRB CDR3 features served to infer TCR strength.

The chain carries TRBV2 and TRBJ1-1; with no DNA, the TCRdb D assignment of TRBD1 cannot be verified. The sequenced material came from naive CXCR3- CD8+ T cells from blood. Sample subset: CD45RO-CCR7+CD27+CD95- naive CD8+ T cells lacking CXCR3 (TNR3-). This clonotype was sampled from a human donor in good health. Some clones in this sample may be carry-over from other donors' samples. The CDR3 sequence: CASRDQDRGRTEAFF.